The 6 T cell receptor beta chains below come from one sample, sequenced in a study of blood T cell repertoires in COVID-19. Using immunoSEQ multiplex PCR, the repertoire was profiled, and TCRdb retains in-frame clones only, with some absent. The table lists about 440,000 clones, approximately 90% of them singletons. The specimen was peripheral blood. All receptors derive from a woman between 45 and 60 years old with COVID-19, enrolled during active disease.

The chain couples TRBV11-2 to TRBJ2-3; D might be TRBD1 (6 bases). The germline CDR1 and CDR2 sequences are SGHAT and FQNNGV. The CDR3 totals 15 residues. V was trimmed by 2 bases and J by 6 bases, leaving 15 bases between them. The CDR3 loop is CASSLLGGKADTQYF. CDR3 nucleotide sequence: TGTGCCAGCAGCTTACTAGGGGGAAAGGCTGATACGCAGTATTTT.

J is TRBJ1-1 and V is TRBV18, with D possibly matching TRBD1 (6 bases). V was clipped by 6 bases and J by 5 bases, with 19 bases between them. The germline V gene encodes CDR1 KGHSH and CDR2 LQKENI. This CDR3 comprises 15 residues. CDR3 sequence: CASSETSGVETEAFF. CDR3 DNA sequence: TGTGCCAGCTCGGAAACCTCAGGGGTAGAGACTGAAGCTTTCTTT.

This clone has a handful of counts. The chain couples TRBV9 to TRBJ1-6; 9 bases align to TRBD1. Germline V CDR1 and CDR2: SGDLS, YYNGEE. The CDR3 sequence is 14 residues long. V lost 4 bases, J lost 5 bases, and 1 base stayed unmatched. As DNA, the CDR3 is TGTGCCAGCAGCTGGGACAGGGATAATTCACCCCTCCACTTT. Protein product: CASSWDRDNSPLHF. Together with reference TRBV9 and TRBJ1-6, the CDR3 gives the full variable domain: DSGVTQTPKHLITATGQRVTLRCSPRSGDLSVYWYQQSLDQGLQFLIQYYNGEERAKGNILERFSAQQFPDLHSELNLSSLELGDSALYFCASSWDRDNSPLHFGNGTRLTVT.

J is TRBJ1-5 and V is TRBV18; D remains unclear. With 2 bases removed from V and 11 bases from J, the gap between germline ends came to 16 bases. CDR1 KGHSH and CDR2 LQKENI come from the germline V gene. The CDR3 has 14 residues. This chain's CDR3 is CASSPSLEPRAQHF. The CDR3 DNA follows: TGTGCCAGCTCACCATCACTAGAGCCCCGCGCCCAGCATTTT.

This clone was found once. CDR3 protein: CASSHGGAASGGADTQYF. In DNA, the CDR3 is TGCGCCAGCAGCCACGGAGGGGCGGCTAGCGGGGGGGCAGATACGCAGTATTTT. The chain recombines TRBV5-1 with TRBJ2-3; 12 bases align to TRBD2. The CDR3 contains 18 residues. Germline lookup yields CDR1 SGHRS and CDR2 YFSETQ. V lost 4 bases and J lost 4; bases outside the gene matches: 13. Based on the CDR3 plus reference TRBV5-1 and TRBJ2-3, the full variable domain is KAGVTQTPRYLIKTRGQQVTLSCSPISGHRSVSWYQQTPGQGLQFLFEYFSETQRNKGNFPGRFSGRQFSNSRSEMNVSTLELGDSALYLCASSHGGAASGGADTQYFGPGTRLTVL.

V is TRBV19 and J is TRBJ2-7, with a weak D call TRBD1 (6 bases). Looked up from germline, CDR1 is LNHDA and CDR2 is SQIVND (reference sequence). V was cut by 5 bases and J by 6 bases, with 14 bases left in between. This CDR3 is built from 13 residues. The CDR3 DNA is TGTGCCAGTAGTTATAGGGGGAGCAGCGAGCAGTACTTC. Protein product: CASSYRGSSEQYF. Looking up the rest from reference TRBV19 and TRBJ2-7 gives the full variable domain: DGGITQSPKYLFRKEGQNVTLSCEQNLNHDAMYWYRQDPGQGLRLIYYSQIVNDFQKGDIAEGYSVSREKKESFPLTVTSAQKNPTAFYLCASSYRGSSEQYFGPGTRLTVT.